The T cell receptor (beta chain) described here comes from a study of T-cell reconstitution after alpha-beta-depleted transplantation in children. With 5 bases clipped from V and 5 bases from J, the junction kept 4 bases outside the gene matches. This CDR3 has 13 residues. Germline assignment: CDR1 KGHSH and CDR2 LQKENI. General study findings and limits: There were reportedly several hundred expanded graft clones from which alpha-beta T cells came about two months after transplant. T-cell counts and diversity at one year post-transplant came mainly from newly produced T cells.

Preparation of the TCRbeta library involved a method that used unique molecular identifiers. In TCRdb, the PCR reads were re-called with MiXCR into one record per CDR3 protein. The sample has around 6,500 distinct CDR3 sequences, about 11% seen once; the top ten hold approximately 24%. This clonotype was observed many times. Its antigen is unidentified. The genes are TRBV18 and TRBJ1-2; TRBD1 agrees at 8 bases. This specimen was PBMCs, mostly from graft donor cells, taken 180 days after TCRalphabeta/CD19-depleted stem cell transplant. This clonotype was sampled from a child less than two years old who had a stem cell transplant for acute myeloid leukemia, so the T cells may come from the graft donor. CDR3 loop: CASSVDRGYGYTF. CDR3 coding DNA: TGTGCCAGCTCAGTCGACAGGGGATATGGCTACACCTTC. Together with reference TRBV18 and TRBJ1-2, the CDR3 gives the full variable domain: NAGVMQNPRHLVRRRGQEARLRCSPMKGHSHVYWYRQLPEEGLKFMVYLQKENIIDESGMPKERFSAEFPKEGPSILRIQQVVRGDSAAYFCASSVDRGYGYTFGSGTRLTVV.